This T cell receptor (beta chain) was sequenced during a study of blood T cell repertoires in COVID-19. Across the whole study: From T cells, B-cell-depleted T cells, or PBMCs came the material, which was cDNA or gDNA.

The CDR3 runs to 16 residues. With 1 base removed from V and 2 bases from J, the gap between germline ends came to 13 bases. CDR1 and CDR2 from the germline V gene are SGHNT and YYREEE (reference sequence). The assay was immunoSEQ multiplex PCR, and TCRdb's table has in-frame clones only and misses some. Among some 220,000 clones listed, around 84% were seen once. The TCR sequence derives from a woman aged 55-70 years who had recovered from COVID-19. Sequences were obtained from peripheral blood. This rearrangement joins TRBV5-4 to TRBJ2-4; weak D call: TRBD1 (5 bases). This CDR3 is CASSLRGSGPKNIQYF. In DNA, the CDR3 is TGTGCCAGCAGCTTGAGGGGAAGTGGGCCCAAAAACATTCAGTACTTC.